Presented here are 18 T cell receptor beta chains from one specimen sequenced in a study of identical twins. TCRdb called the 5' RACE reads again in MiXCR, with one record for every CDR3 protein. The sample yields some 320,000 distinct CDR3 sequences, over 9% seen once. The data also belong to a second study, concerning yellow fever vaccine responses in identical twins.

The specimen was CD8+ T cells sorted from blood. The source of these receptors is a woman aged 18-30 years in good health.

This clonotype was recorded many times. The chain combines TRBV12-3 or TRBV12-4 with TRBJ2-7; 10 bases align to TRBD1. The CDR3 has 14 residues. V lost 6 bases to trimming and J lost 4 bases; unmatched junction nucleotides: 6. The CDR3 DNA reads TGTGCCAGCAGCCCCGGGACAGGGGTATACGAGCAGTACTTC. Its translation is CASSPGTGVYEQYF.

This clonotype has ten or more counts. The V call is TRBV29-1, the J call TRBJ2-3; D is unresolved. In germline, CDR1 is SQVTM, CDR2 ANQGSEA. The CDR3 consists of 14 residues. The germline V and J ends were trimmed by 3 bases and 2 bases, with 12 bases remaining between them. The CDR3 sequence is CSVDAETTTDTQYF. The CDR3 DNA follows: TGCAGCGTTGACGCAGAAACCACCACAGATACGCAGTATTTT.

This clonotype was counted only a few times. V gene TRBV7-7 combines with J gene TRBJ2-5, with D possibly TRBD2 on 5 matching bases. Germline values: CDR1 SSHAT, CDR2 FNYEAQ (reference sequence). The CDR3 totals 13 residues. V lost 5 bases and J 4 bases, leaving 11 bases between the germline ends. CDR3 protein: CASSIGLLETQYF. Written as DNA, the CDR3 is TGTGCCAGCAGCATAGGACTGCTAGAGACCCAGTACTTC.

In its sample, this clonotype was seen a few times. The chain employs TRBV2 and TRBJ2-1; TRBD2 agrees at 8 bases. J lost 5 bases, V lost 9 bases, and 6 bases had no gene match. This CDR3 contains 13 residues. Germline-derived CDR1 and CDR2 are SNHLY and FYNNEI. CDR3 DNA sequence: TGTGCCAGGCTACTAGCGGAGCACAATGAGCAGTTCTTC. This translates into CARLLAEHNEQFF.

The chain has TRBV24-1 and TRBJ2-5; D not resolved. The germline CDR1 and CDR2 sequences are KGHDR and SFDVKD. V shed 0 bases and J shed 5 bases, with 9 bases lying between them. There are 14 residues in the CDR3. CDR3: CATSDLASSETQYF. CDR3 nucleotide sequence: TGTGCCACCAGTGATTTGGCTAGTAGTGAGACCCAGTACTTC.

The chain uses TRBV7-2 and TRBJ1-2; TRBD1 might be the D (6 bases). This CDR3 has 13 amino acids. Germline-derived CDR1 and CDR2 are SGHTA and FQGNSA. With 0 bases removed from V and 6 bases from J, the gap between germline ends came to 8 bases. The CDR3 reads CASSLAGADGYTF. The CDR3, as DNA: TGTGCCAGCAGCTTAGCGGGGGCAGATGGCTACACCTTC.

The V gene is TRBV20-1, the J gene TRBJ2-5; 11 nucleotides match TRBD2. Germline V gene lookup returns CDR1 DFQATT and CDR2 SNEGSKA (reference sequence). This CDR3 spans 15 amino acids. Losses at the gene ends were 0 bases for V and 5 bases for J; bases not matched to a gene: 5. CDR3 in DNA: TGCAGTGCTAGAGATCCTTTAGCGGGGGGGGAGACCCAGTACTTC. This sequence encodes CSARDPLAGGETQYF.

The chain carries TRBV11-3 and TRBJ1-1, with TRBD1 as a possible D gene (5 bases). Germline V gives CDR1 SGHNT, CDR2 YENEEA. Trimming removed 5 bases at V and 3 bases at J, with 16 bases between. The CDR3 covers 15 residues. CDR3 nucleotide sequence: TGTGCCAGCAGCCCCCGGGGAGGGGAGGACACTGAAGCTTTCTTT. It codes for CASSPRGGEDTEAFF.

This clonotype came up a few times. The chain uses TRBV28 and TRBJ2-7; 7 nucleotides agree with TRBD1. Germline V CDR1 and CDR2: MDHEN, SYDVKM. The J segment lost 0 bases and the V segment lost 7 bases, leaving 3 bases of the junction unmatched. The CDR3 has 13 residues. The CDR3 region is CASKQGFSYEQYV. The CDR3 nucleotides read TGTGCCAGCAAACAGGGGTTCTCCTACGAGCAGTACGTC.

This clonotype came up a few times. The V and J genes are TRBV12-3 or TRBV12-4 and TRBJ2-1; 11 bases match TRBD1. This CDR3 spans 15 amino acids. Trimming removed 2 bases from V and 6 bases from J; junction bases left unmatched: 3. The DNA of the CDR3 is TGTGCCAGCAGTTTATGGGGACAGGGGGTCAATGAGCAGTTCTTC. Its translation is CASSLWGQGVNEQFF.

This clonotype was seen repeatedly, ten times or more. The V call is TRBV5-5, the J call TRBJ2-1; 12 positions match TRBD1. The CDR3 is made up of 15 amino acids. V trimming: 3 bases; J trimming: 9 bases; junction bases outside the gene matches: 7. Germline loops: CDR1 SGHKS, CDR2 YYEKEE (reference sequence). The CDR3 sequence is CASSSPGQGAFEQFF. The CDR3, as DNA: TGTGCCAGCAGCTCACCGGGACAGGGGGCGTTTGAGCAGTTCTTC.

This clonotype showed up just a few times. The chain is built from TRBV2 and TRBJ2-7; D is unresolved. The CDR3 sequence is 13 residues long. V lost 7 bases and J lost 1, with 11 bases in between. Germline loops: CDR1 SNHLY, CDR2 FYNNEI. CDR3 in amino acids: CASTGRNSYEQYF. CDR3 sequence (DNA): TGTGCCAGCACTGGCAGAAATTCCTACGAGCAGTACTTC.

This chain links TRBV20-1 with TRBJ1-1, with a weak D call TRBD1 (5 bases). Germline V gives CDR1 DFQATT, CDR2 SNEGSKA (reference sequence). V was clipped by 0 bases and J by 5 bases, with 16 bases between them. The CDR3 contains 15 residues. CDR3 coding DNA: TGCAGTGCTAGAGATGAAGTGCAGGGAAAAACTGAAGCTTTCTTT. This sequence encodes CSARDEVQGKTEAFF.

V and J are TRBV20-1 and TRBJ2-7; TRBD2 might be the D (6 bases). Per germline, CDR1 DFQATT and CDR2 SNEGSKA (reference sequence). The CDR3 has 15 residues. Trimming took 3 bases from V and 4 from J, leaving 19 bases between them. CDR3 in amino acids: CSASGAGLGPYEQYF. In DNA, the CDR3 is TGCAGTGCTAGTGGGGCGGGGCTAGGACCTTACGAGCAGTACTTC.

Ten or more counts support this clonotype. V usage is TRBV3-1 and J usage is TRBJ2-1, with D hard to call. The CDR3 runs 19 residues. The germline gives CDR1 LGHDT, CDR2 YNNKEL (reference sequence). The V and J ends lost 2 bases and 0 bases respectively, with 20 bases between them. CDR3 loop: CASSQSLSGESSSYNEQFF. CDR3 coding DNA: TGTGCCAGCAGCCAATCCCTGTCCGGCGAATCAAGCTCCTACAATGAGCAGTTCTTC.

This clonotype was observed once. J is TRBJ1-4 and V is TRBV12-3 or TRBV12-4, with D uncertain. V lost 1 base and J 6 bases, leaving 9 bases between the germline ends. The length of the CDR3 is 14 residues. CDR3 sequence: CASSLGTVYEKLFF. In nucleotides, the CDR3 is TGTGCCAGCAGTTTAGGTACAGTGTATGAAAAACTGTTTTTT.

J is TRBJ2-7 and V is TRBV27, with D possibly being TRBD1 or TRBD2 (7 bases each). Trimming left V 5 bases short and J 3 bases short, with 14 bases between. The CDR3 is 14 amino acids. Per the germline V gene, CDR1 is MNHEY and CDR2 is SMNVEV (reference sequence). Here the CDR3 reads CASSTQGGGYEQYF. The CDR3 DNA is TGTGCCAGCAGTACTCAGGGGGGGGGCTACGAGCAGTACTTC.

This clonotype was seen a few times. The V and J genes are TRBV9 and TRBJ1-2; 7 bases agree with TRBD1. Germline CDR1 reads SGDLS; CDR2 reads YYNGEE. Trimming took 4 bases from V and 7 from J; bases not matched to a gene: 10. This CDR3 is built from 14 residues. For the CDR3, the DNA is TGTGCCAGCAGCCACGACAGGGACCTGTCTGGCTACACCTTC. This gives the protein CASSHDRDLSGYTF. Drawing the rest from reference TRBV9 and TRBJ1-2, the complete variable domain is DSGVTQTPKHLITATGQRVTLRCSPRSGDLSVYWYQQSLDQGLQFLIQYYNGEERAKGNILERFSAQQFPDLHSELNLSSLELGDSALYFCASSHDRDLSGYTFGSGTRLTVV.